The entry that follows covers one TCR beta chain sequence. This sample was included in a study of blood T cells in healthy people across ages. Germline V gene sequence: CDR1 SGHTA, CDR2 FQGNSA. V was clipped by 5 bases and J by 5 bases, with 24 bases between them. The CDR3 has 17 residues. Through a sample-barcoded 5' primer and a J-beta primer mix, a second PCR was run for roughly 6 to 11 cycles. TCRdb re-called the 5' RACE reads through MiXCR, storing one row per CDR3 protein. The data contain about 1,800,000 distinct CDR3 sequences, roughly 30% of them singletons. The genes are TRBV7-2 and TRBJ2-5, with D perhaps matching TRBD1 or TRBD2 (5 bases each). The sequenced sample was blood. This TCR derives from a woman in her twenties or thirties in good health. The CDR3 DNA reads TGTGCCAGCAGCCCCCGCCCCCCGGGACGAGCGAGTGAGACCCAGTACTTC. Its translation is CASSPRPPGRASETQYF.